Listed below are T cell receptor beta chains from one sample, sequenced in a study of blood T cell repertoires in COVID-19. Profiling relied on immunoSEQ multiplex PCR, and the TCRdb table lists in-frame clones only, not all of them. The sample lists about 410,000 clones; about 89% were seen once. What was sequenced was peripheral blood. These receptors originate from a woman in her thirties or forties with COVID-19, enrolled during active disease. Both conserved end residues are part of each CDR3. The D gene is left open where the match is weak. Expanded clones get a size class; other rows say once, few or many, or leave the size out.

>-|TRBJ1-2|TRBV6-2/TRBV6-3|-|15
TGTGCCAGCAGTTACTTGCCCGGGGGATCCTATGGCTACACCTTC
CASSYLPGGSYGYTF
>-|TRBJ2-5|TRBV18|-|14
TGTGCCAGCTCCCGAGACGCGGGGCAAGAGACCCAGTACTTC
CASSRDAGQETQYF
>-|TRBJ1-1|TRBV28|-|14
TGTGCCAGCAGTGCTACGACACAGAACACTGAAGCTTTCTTT
CASSATTQNTEAFF
>-|TRBJ1-5|TRBV19|TRBD1|14
TGTGCCAGTAGTTACACAGGGGGAAGGCAGCCCCAGCATTTT
CASSYTGGRQPQHF
>once|TRBJ1-5|TRBV29-1|-|13
TGCAGCGTTGGAGAACATAGCAATCAGCCCCAGCATTTT
CSVGEHSNQPQHF
>-|TRBJ2-5|TRBV6-2/TRBV6-3|TRBD2|15
TGTGCCAGCAGTTACTCGAAAACTAGCGGGGAGACCCAGTACTTC
CASSYSKTSGETQYF
>once|TRBJ2-3|TRBV7-9|TRBD2|15
TGTGCCAGCAGCTTCACTAGCGGCCACACAGATACGCAGTATTTT
CASSFTSGHTDTQYF
>once|TRBJ2-1|TRBV9|TRBD1|15
TGTGCCAGCAGCGTGCAGGGGGCTAACTACAATGAGCAGTTCTTC
CASSVQGANYNEQFF
>-|TRBJ1-6|TRBV7-2|-|15
TGTGCCAGCAGCTTAGTTGCAGGGAATAATTCACCCCTCCACTTT
CASSLVAGNNSPLHF
>-|TRBJ2-7|TRBV2|TRBD2|13
TGTGCCAGAGGGAGCGGGACGCCATACGAGCAGTACTTC
CARGSGTPYEQYF
>-|TRBJ1-3|TRBV7-2|-|18
TGTGCCAGCAGCACCCTGAGCCGGGCAGGGCCCTCTGGAAACACCATATATTTT
CASSTLSRAGPSGNTIYF
>-|TRBJ2-2|TRBV5-5|-|15
TGTGCCAGCAGCCCACGGGACTTTTACACCGGGGAGCTGTTTTTT
CASSPRDFYTGELFF
>-|TRBJ1-1|TRBV3-1/TRBV3-2|-|14
TGTGCCAGCAGCCAAGGCGGGGGGGGCACGGGAGCTTTCTTT
CASSQGGGGTGAFF
>-|TRBJ2-2|TRBV4-3|-|16
TGCGCCAGCAGCCAAGATATAAACCTCAGGACCGGGGAGCTGTTTTTT
CASSQDINLRTGELFF
>-|TRBJ2-5|TRBV7-9|-|14
TGTGCCAGCAGCTCCGGGGGTCAACAAGAGACCCAGTACTTC
CASSSGGQQETQYF
>-|TRBJ2-1|TRBV19|TRBD1|18
TGTGCCAGTAGTATAGATGGGCAGGGGGCAGGTCCCTACAATGAGCAGTTCTTC
CASSIDGQGAGPYNEQFF
>-|TRBJ2-1|TRBV7-2|-|13
TGTGCCAGCAGCTTATATGCGAGTAATGAGCAGTTCTTC
CASSLYASNEQFF
>-|TRBJ2-5|TRBV7-2|TRBD2|16
TGTGCCAGCAGCTTCAACCTAGCGGGGGATCAAGAGACCCAGTACTTC
CASSFNLAGDQETQYF
>-|TRBJ2-2|TRBV7-7|TRBD1|17
TGTGCTAGCAGCAGAGGTCGGACAGGGGGCTACGTCGGGGAGCTGTTTTTT
CASSRGRTGGYVGELFF
>once|TRBJ1-4|TRBV9|-|15
TGTGCCAGCAGCCCTCTACCCGGGTGGAATGAAAAACTGTTTTTT
CASSPLPGWNEKLFF
>few|TRBJ1-1|TRBV5-1|-|14
TGCGCCAGCACCTCGGAGACGGTGAACACTGAAGCTTTCTTT
CASTSETVNTEAFF
>-|TRBJ2-3|TRBV28|TRBD1|15
TGTGCCAGCAGTTCGCCGGGACAGGGGTCAGATACGCAGTATTTT
CASSSPGQGSDTQYF
>-|TRBJ2-3|TRBV28|TRBD2|17
TGTGCCAGCAGTTTACTTGGCGGGGGGGCCCTATTAGATACGCAGTATTTT
CASSLLGGGALLDTQYF
>-|TRBJ1-5|TRBV21-1|-|14
TGTGCCAGCCCACAGGGGGAAAGCAATCAGCCCCAGCATTTT
CASPQGESNQPQHF
>-|TRBJ2-2|TRBV13|TRBD1|16
TGTGCCAGCAGCTTAGAAGACAGGGGGTTTCCCGGGGAGCTGTTTTTT
CASSLEDRGFPGELFF
>-|TRBJ1-4|TRBV6-6|TRBD1|13
TGTGCCGGCCACAGGGGGCTCAGTGAAAAACTGTTTTTT
CAGHRGLSEKLFF
>-|TRBJ1-6|TRBV6-5|-|16
TGTGCCAGCACTTATGGCGGAGGCTCCTATAATTCACCCCTCCACTTT
CASTYGGGSYNSPLHF
>-|TRBJ1-2|TRBV6-5|TRBD1|13
TGTGCCAGTTGGGACAGAACTAACTATGGCTACACCTTC
CASWDRTNYGYTF
>-|TRBJ2-1|TRBV12-3/TRBV12-4|-|13
TGTGCCAGCACCTGGGGCTGGAAAAATGAGCAGTTCTTC
CASTWGWKNEQFF
>-|TRBJ1-1|TRBV9|-|13
TGTGCCAGCAGCGTAGCAGGGGACACTGAAGCTTTCTTT
CASSVAGDTEAFF
>-|TRBJ2-7|TRBV28|TRBD1|14
TGTGCCAGCAGTTTATCAGGGGGCGCGGACGAGCAGTACTTC
CASSLSGGADEQYF
>once|TRBJ2-7|TRBV11-2|-|15
TGTGCCAGCAGCAGGGTACAGGGTGGGTCCTACGAGCAGTACTTC
CASSRVQGGSYEQYF
>-|TRBJ1-5|TRBV19|-|14
TGTGCCAGTAGTATAGTCAGGAGGGTTCAGCCCCAGCATTTT
CASSIVRRVQPQHF
>-|TRBJ2-7|TRBV28|-|16
TGTGCCAGCAGTTTATCGGGTAGGGGCAATACCTACGAGCAGTACTTC
CASSLSGRGNTYEQYF
>-|TRBJ2-1|TRBV7-3|TRBD2|18
TGTGCCAGCAGCTTATTGGTGACTAGCCAGAGCTCCTACAATGAGCAGTTCTTC
CASSLLVTSQSSYNEQFF
>-|TRBJ2-1|TRBV5-1|TRBD2|18
TGCGCCAGCAGCTCGGGACTAGCGGGCCCAGCAACCTACAATGAGCAGTTCTTC
CASSSGLAGPATYNEQFF
>-|TRBJ1-1|TRBV9|-|16
TGTGCCAGCAGGCAAGGGGCAGGTTTTATGAACACTGAAGCTTTCTTT
CASRQGAGFMNTEAFF
>-|TRBJ1-2|TRBV27|TRBD1|14
TGTGCCAGCAGTTTAACACAGGGGCGGGATGGCTACACCTTC
CASSLTQGRDGYTF
>once|TRBJ2-5|TRBV9|-|15
TGTGCCAGCAGCGTAGCTCCCCTGGGGGGAGAGACCCAGTACTTC
CASSVAPLGGETQYF
>-|TRBJ2-1|TRBV4-3|TRBD2|16
TGCGCCAGCAGCCAAGCGGTAGCGGGGAGCCGTCAGGAGCAGTTCTTC
CASSQAVAGSRQEQFF
>-|TRBJ1-1|TRBV28|-|14
TGTGCCAGCAGTTTACGGGGGGAGGGGGCTGAAGCTTTCTTT
CASSLRGEGAEAFF
>-|TRBJ2-5|TRBV5-4|-|14
TGTGCCAGCAGCTTGAAGTCGGGGCAAGAGACCCAGTACTTC
CASSLKSGQETQYF
>-|TRBJ1-6|TRBV9|-|15
TGTGCCAGCAGCGGGGGAGGGGGAGGGAATTCACCCCTCCACTTT
CASSGGGGGNSPLHF
>-|TRBJ1-1|TRBV7-3|-|13
TGTGCCAGCAGCTTGGGCATGGACACTGAAGCTTTCTTT
CASSLGMDTEAFF
>-|TRBJ2-3|TRBV5-5|-|15
TGTGCCAGCAGCTTGGTTGCGGGCGGCACAGATACGCAGTATTTT
CASSLVAGGTDTQYF